This TCR beta chain is from a study of control samples from healthy donors and cancer patients. Libraries were prepared by immunoSEQ multiplex PCR; TCRdb keeps only in-frame clonotypes and omits some of them. The sample lists roughly 59,000 clones; under 95% were seen once. Germline CDR1 reads SGHRS; CDR2 reads YFSETQ. V lost 4 bases and J lost 2, with 13 bases in between. The CDR3 has 14 amino acids. V usage is TRBV5-1 and J usage is TRBJ2-7, with a weak D call TRBD2 (7 bases). The sequenced sample was PBMCs. The source of this sequence is a man between 35 and 55 years old with colorectal cancer. The CDR3 loop is CASSARGPTYEQYF. Here the CDR3 DNA reads TGCGCCAGCAGCGCGCGGGGGCCCACCTACGAGCAGTACTTC.